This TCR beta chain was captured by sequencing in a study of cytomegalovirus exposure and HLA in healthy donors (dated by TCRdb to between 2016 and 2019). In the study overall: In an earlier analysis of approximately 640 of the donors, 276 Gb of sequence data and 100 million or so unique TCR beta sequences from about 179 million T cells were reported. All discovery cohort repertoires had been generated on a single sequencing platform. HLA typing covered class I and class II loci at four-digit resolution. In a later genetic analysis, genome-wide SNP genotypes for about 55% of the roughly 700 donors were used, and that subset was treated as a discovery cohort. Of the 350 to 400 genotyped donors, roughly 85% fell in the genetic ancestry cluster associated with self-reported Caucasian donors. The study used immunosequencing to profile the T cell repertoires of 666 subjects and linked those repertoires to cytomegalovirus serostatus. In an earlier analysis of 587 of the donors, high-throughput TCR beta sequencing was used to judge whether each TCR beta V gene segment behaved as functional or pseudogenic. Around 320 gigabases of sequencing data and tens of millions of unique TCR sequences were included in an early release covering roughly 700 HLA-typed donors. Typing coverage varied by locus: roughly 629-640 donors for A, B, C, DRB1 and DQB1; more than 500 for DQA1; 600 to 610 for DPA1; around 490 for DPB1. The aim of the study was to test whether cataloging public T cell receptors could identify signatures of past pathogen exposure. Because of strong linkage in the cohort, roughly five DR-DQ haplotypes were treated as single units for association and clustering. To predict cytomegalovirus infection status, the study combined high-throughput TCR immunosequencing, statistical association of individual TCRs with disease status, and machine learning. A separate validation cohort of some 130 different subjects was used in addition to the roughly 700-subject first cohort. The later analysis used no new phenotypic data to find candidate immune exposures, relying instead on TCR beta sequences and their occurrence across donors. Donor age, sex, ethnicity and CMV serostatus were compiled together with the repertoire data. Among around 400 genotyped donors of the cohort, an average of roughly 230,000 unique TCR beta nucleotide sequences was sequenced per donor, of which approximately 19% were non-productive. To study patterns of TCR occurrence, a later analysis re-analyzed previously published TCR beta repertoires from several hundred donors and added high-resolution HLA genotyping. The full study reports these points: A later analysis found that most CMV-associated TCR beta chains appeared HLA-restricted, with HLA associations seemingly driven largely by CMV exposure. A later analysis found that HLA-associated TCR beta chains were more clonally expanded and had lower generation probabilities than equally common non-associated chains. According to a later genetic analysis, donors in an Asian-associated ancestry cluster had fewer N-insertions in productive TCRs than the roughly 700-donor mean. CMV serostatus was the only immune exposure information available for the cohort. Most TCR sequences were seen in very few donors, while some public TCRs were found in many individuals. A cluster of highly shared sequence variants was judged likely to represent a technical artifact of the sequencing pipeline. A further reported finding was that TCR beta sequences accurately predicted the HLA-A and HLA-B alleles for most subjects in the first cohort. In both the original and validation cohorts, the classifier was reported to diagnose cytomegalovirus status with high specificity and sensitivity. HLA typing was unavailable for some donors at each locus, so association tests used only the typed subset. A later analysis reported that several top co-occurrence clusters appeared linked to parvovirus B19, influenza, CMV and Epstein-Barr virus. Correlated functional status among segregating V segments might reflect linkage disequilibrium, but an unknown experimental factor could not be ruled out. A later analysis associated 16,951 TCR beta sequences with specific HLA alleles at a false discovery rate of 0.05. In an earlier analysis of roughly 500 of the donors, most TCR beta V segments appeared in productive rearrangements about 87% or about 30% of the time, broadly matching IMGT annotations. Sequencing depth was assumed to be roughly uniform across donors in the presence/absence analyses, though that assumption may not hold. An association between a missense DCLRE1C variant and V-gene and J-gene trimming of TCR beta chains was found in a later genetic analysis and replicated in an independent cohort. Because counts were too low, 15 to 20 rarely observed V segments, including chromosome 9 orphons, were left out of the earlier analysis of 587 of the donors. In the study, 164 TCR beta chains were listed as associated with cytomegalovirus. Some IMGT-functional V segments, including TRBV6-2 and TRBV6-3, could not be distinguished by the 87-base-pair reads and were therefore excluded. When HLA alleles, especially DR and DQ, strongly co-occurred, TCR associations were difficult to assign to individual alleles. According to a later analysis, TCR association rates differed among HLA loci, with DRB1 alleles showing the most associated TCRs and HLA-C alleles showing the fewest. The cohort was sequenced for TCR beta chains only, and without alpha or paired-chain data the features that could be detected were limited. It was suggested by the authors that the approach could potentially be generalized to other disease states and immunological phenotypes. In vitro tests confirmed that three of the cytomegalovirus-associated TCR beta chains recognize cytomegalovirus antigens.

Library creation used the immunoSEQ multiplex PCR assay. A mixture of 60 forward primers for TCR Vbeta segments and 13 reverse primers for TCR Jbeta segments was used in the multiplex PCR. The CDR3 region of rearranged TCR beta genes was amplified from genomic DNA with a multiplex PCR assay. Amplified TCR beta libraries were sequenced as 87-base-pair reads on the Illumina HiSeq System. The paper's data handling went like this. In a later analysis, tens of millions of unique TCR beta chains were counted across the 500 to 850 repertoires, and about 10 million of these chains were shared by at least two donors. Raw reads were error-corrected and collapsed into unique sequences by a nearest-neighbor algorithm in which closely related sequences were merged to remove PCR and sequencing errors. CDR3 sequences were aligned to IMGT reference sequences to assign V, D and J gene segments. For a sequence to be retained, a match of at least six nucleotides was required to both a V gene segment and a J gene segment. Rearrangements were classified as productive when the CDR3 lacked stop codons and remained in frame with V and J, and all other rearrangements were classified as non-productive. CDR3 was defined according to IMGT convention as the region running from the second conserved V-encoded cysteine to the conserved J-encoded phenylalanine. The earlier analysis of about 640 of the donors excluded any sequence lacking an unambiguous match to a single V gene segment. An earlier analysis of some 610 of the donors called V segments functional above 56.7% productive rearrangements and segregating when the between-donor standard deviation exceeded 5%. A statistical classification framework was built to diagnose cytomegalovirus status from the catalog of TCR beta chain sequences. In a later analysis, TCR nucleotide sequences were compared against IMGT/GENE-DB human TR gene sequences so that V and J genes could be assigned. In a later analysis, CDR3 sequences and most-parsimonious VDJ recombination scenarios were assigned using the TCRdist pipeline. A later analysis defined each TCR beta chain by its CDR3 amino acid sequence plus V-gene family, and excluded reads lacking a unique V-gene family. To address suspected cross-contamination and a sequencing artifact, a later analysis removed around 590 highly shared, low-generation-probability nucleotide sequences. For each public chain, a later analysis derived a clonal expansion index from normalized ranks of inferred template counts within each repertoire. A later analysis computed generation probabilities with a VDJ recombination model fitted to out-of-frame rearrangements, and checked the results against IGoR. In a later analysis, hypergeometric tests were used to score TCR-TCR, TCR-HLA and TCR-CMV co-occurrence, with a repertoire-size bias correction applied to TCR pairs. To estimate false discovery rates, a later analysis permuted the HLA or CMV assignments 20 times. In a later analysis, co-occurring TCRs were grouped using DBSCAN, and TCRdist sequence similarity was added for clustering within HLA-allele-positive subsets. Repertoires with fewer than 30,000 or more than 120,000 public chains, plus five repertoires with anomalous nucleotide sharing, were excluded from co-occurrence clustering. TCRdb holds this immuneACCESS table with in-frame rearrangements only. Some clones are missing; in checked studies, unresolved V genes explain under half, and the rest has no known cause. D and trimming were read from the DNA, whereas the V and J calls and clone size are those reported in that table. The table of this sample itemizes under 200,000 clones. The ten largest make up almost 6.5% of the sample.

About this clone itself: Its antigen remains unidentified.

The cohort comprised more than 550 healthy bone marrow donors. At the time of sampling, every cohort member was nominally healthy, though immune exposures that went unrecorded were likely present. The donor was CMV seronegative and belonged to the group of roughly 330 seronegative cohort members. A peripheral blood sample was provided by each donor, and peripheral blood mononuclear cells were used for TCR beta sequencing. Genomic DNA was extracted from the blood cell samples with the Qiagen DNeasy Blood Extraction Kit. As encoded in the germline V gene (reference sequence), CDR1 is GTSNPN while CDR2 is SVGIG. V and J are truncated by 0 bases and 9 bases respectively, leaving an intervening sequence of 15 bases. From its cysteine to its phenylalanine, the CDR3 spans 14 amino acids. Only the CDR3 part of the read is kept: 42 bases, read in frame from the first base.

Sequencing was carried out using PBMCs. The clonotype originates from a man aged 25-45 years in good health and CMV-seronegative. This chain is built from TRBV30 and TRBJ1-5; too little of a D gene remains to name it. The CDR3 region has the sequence CAWSVSKGGRPQHF. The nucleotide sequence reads TGTGCCTGGAGTGTATCGAAGGGCGGGAGGCCCCAGCATTTT.